The 18 T cell receptor beta chains reported below all come from one sample, sequenced in a study of T cells in Graves' hyperthyroidism and ophthalmopathy. RNA transcripts were the template for amplifying TCR beta CDR3 regions. An initial round of RT-PCR targeting the TCR CDR3 relied on the HTBI primer set. TCRdb processed the multiplex PCR reads anew with MiXCR; each CDR3 protein has one entry. The sample lists approximately 530,000 distinct CDR3 sequences; nearly 20% were seen once. The sequenced material came from blood. These receptors all come from a middle-aged man with Graves' ophthalmopathy.

V is TRBV6-1 and J is TRBJ1-1; TRBD1 matches at 8 bases. The CDR3 length is 15 residues. CDR1 and CDR2 from the germline V gene are MNHNS and SASEGT. V gave up 5 bases and J gave up 3 bases; unmatched junction bases: 8. The CDR3 region is CASSRTQGEYTEAFF. In DNA, the CDR3 is TGTGCCAGCAGTCGTACACAGGGGGAATACACTGAAGCTTTCTTT.

The table lists this clonotype with many counts. The chain is built from TRBV13 and TRBJ2-3; TRBD2 agrees at 10 bases. J gave up 5 bases and V 5 bases, and 10 bases lay outside the gene matches. This CDR3 is 16 amino acids long. Germline V gives CDR1 PRHDT, CDR2 FYEKMQ (reference sequence). As DNA, the CDR3 is TGTGCCAGCAGCAACCCCAGCGGGGGGGCAGGAGATACGCAGTATTTT. Translated: CASSNPSGGAGDTQYF.

There are many counts of this clonotype. The rearrangement links TRBV5-1 to TRBJ2-2; D may be TRBD2 (6 bases). The length of the CDR3 is 16 residues. V shed 2 bases and J shed 6 bases, with 17 bases lying between them. The germline V gene encodes CDR1 SGHRS and CDR2 YFSETQ. The CDR3 is CASSFGRGAEAGELFF. The DNA for the CDR3 is TGCGCCAGCAGCTTCGGGCGGGGCGCCGAGGCCGGGGAGCTGTTTTTT.

The DNA of the CDR3 is TGCAGCGTTGAGAGGACAGGGCAAACAGATACGCAGTATTTT. It specifies CSVERTGQTDTQYF. The gene calls are TRBV29-1 and TRBJ2-3; 8 positions match TRBD1. Germline V lookup: CDR1 SQVTM, CDR2 ANQGSEA. With 3 bases clipped from V and 3 bases from J, the junction kept 5 bases outside the gene matches. The CDR3 loop spans 14 amino acids.

The chain is built from TRBV29-1 and TRBJ1-4; TRBD1 aligns across 8 bases. The CDR3 spans 12 residues. V shed 3 bases and J 7 bases; nucleotides not matched to a gene: 1. The germline V gene has CDR1 SQVTM and CDR2 ANQGSEA. The CDR3 spells CSVEDRAEKLFF. CDR3 nucleotide sequence: TGCAGCGTTGAGGACAGGGCTGAAAAACTGTTTTTT.

The rearrangement uses TRBV29-1 and TRBJ1-5, with D possibly TRBD1 on 5 matching bases. This CDR3 spans 13 amino acids. V was pared by 3 bases and J by 7 bases, with 13 bases between. Looked up from germline, CDR1 is SQVTM and CDR2 is ANQGSEA. CDR3 protein: CSVDTGRGQPQHF. The CDR3 coding sequence is TGCAGCGTTGATACAGGAAGAGGACAGCCCCAGCATTTT.

This clonotype was counted only a few times. The chain employs TRBV7-2 and TRBJ2-1, with D possibly being TRBD1 (6 bases). CDR3 length: 15 residues. Per germline, CDR1 SGHTA and CDR2 FQGNSA. The ends were cut back, 1 base at V and 8 bases at J, with 15 bases in the middle. CDR3 in DNA: TGTGCCAGCAGCTTAGTGGCGACAGGTGGGCATGAGCAGTTCTTC. Protein: CASSLVATGGHEQFF.

This clonotype came up many times. The chain employs TRBV30 and TRBJ2-7, with a possible D match to TRBD1 (5 bases). The CDR3 length is 12 residues. Trimming cost V 2 bases and J 5 bases, with 10 bases left between them. In germline, CDR1 is GTSNPN, CDR2 SVGIG (reference sequence). The CDR3 is CAWSMTAHEQYF. DNA for the CDR3: TGTGCCTGGAGTATGACAGCCCACGAGCAGTACTTC. The variable domain in full, completed from reference TRBV30 and TRBJ2-7, reads SQTIHQWPATLVQPVGSPLSLECTVEGTSNPNLYWYRQAAGRGLQLLFYSVGIGQISSEVPQNLSASRPQDRQFILSSKKLLLSDSGFYLCAWSMTAHEQYFGPGTRLTVT.

This clonotype was counted a few times. The chain employs TRBV19 and TRBJ2-5, with D perhaps matching TRBD1 or TRBD2 (5 bases each). The CDR3 has 14 residues. Trimming pared 6 bases from V and 4 bases from J, leaving 15 bases between. CDR1 is LNHDA and CDR2 is SQIVND in the germline V gene (reference sequence). The CDR3 here is CASRGAGQGETQYF. The CDR3 nucleotides read TGTGCCAGTAGGGGAGCAGGGCAGGGAGAGACCCAGTACTTC.

A single count supports this clonotype. A clone one base away is much larger, so this may be a read error. The chain joins TRBV24-1 to TRBJ2-2, with TRBD1 matching over 7 bases. CDR1 is KGHDR, CDR2 SFDVKD, per germline. With V trimmed by 4 bases and J by 4 bases, 11 bases remained unmatched. There are 17 residues in the CDR3. CDR3: CATSDPDRPIRTGELFF. The CDR3 bases are TGTGCCACCAGTGACCCGGACAGGCCGATCCGCACCGGGGAGCTGTTTTTT.

The rearrangement links TRBV12-3 or TRBV12-4 to TRBJ2-1, with unresolved D. Trimming removed 2 bases at V and 1 base at J, with 3 bases between. This CDR3 spans 13 amino acids. CDR3 amino acids: CASSLRSYNEQFF. In nucleotides, the CDR3 is TGTGCCAGCAGTTTACGGTCCTACAATGAGCAGTTCTTC.

This clonotype has just a few counts. CDR3 protein: CASSLAGEDIQYF. The CDR3 DNA follows: TGTGCCAGCAGCTTAGCTGGGGAAGACATTCAGTACTTC. The chain links TRBV7-2 to TRBJ2-4; D unresolved. The V gene's germline CDR1 is SGHTA and CDR2 FQGNSA. Between the trimmed V and J ends, which lost 0 bases and 8 bases, there was a span of 8 bases. The CDR3 length is 13 residues. Variable domain in full (rest from reference TRBV7-2 and TRBJ2-4): GAGVSQSPSNKVTEKGKDVELRCDPISGHTALYWYRQSLGQGLEFLIYFQGNSAPDKSGLPSDRFSAERTGGSVSTLTIQRTQQEDSAVYLCASSLAGEDIQYFGAGTRLSVL.

DNA of the CDR3: TGTGCCAGCAGGAACCCTAACGGGGGAAGCAATCAGCCCCAGCATTTT. It is translated as CASRNPNGGSNQPQHF. The chain joins TRBV6-5 to TRBJ1-5; perhaps TRBD1 as D (5 bases). This CDR3 is built from 16 residues. V gave up 6 bases and J gave up 1 base, with 16 bases separating them. Germline values: CDR1 MNHEY, CDR2 SVGAGI.

This clonotype was seen at least ten times. The chain carries TRBV11-2 and TRBJ1-1; D is possibly TRBD1 (5 bases). Looked up from germline, CDR1 is SGHAT and CDR2 is FQNNGV. The CDR3 consists of 15 residues. V gave up 2 bases and J gave up 6 bases, with 16 bases separating them. The CDR3 region has the DNA TGTGCCAGCAGCTTATCGGGGTCGAGACAGTCTGAAGCTTTCTTT. This sequence encodes CASSLSGSRQSEAFF.

The chain employs TRBV4-1 and TRBJ2-2; tentatively, D is TRBD2 (5 bases). V was trimmed by 1 base and J by 4 bases, leaving 16 bases between them. Germline-derived CDR1 and CDR2 are MGHRA and YSYEKL. The CDR3 runs 17 residues. The CDR3 nucleotides are TGCGCCAGCAGCCAAGCGGGAACCACAAGACCCACCGGGGAGCTGTTTTTT. This encodes CASSQAGTTRPTGELFF.

The genes are TRBV28 and TRBJ1-6; D gene uncertain. The length of the CDR3 is 13 residues. Between the trimmed V and J ends, which lost 6 bases and 7 bases, there was a span of 10 bases. The V gene's germline CDR1 is MDHEN and CDR2 SYDVKM. CDR3 sequence: CASSLQRNSPLHF. For the CDR3, the DNA is TGTGCCAGCAGCCTCCAAAGGAATTCACCCCTCCACTTT.

This clonotype was counted between two and nine times. The rearrangement uses TRBV7-2 and TRBJ2-4; TRBD1 might be the D (5 bases). Between the trimmed V and J ends, which lost 8 bases and 3 bases, there was a span of 8 bases. The CDR3 is made up of 12 amino acids. Germline V CDR1 and CDR2: SGHTA, FQGNSA. The CDR3 bases are TGTGCCAGCGCAGACAGCAAAAACATTCAGTACTTC. Translated: CASADSKNIQYF.

The chain links TRBV28 to TRBJ1-5, with a possible D match to TRBD1 (5 bases). The CDR3 totals 14 residues. CDR1 is MDHEN, CDR2 SYDVKM, per germline. The ends were cut back, 7 bases at V and 0 bases at J, with 10 bases in the middle. The CDR3 region is CASNEGYSNQPQHF. DNA of the CDR3: TGTGCCAGCAATGAGGGGTATAGCAATCAGCCCCAGCATTTT.